This T cell receptor beta chain was sequenced in a study of shared clonotypes between healthy human individuals. Study-wide points: Roughly 5% of naive CD4 clonotypes were common to several donors.

TCRdb's table, derived via immunoSEQ multiplex PCR, lists solely in-frame clones and lacks some. The data contain around 2.5 million clones, approximately 94% of them seen just once; the ten biggest clones take up approximately 0.37%. Comment on this clone: The antigen is undetermined.

Material: naive CD4+ T cells from PBMCs. Subset here: CD45RA+ positively selected. The receptor was derived from a man aged 18 to 29 in good health. Some clones in this sample may be carry-over from other donors' samples.

The DNA for the CDR3 is TGCGCCAGCAGCCAGGGACAGATCAATCAGCCCCAGCATTTT. This codes for CASSQGQINQPQHF. The chain combines TRBV4-3 with TRBJ1-5; TRBD1 agrees at 7 bases. The CDR3 has 14 residues. V lost 3 bases to trimming and J lost 3 bases; unmatched junction nucleotides: 2. Per the germline V gene, CDR1 is LGHNA and CDR2 is YSLEER.